The clone carrying this T cell receptor (beta chain) showed up many times. TCRdb redid the calling of the 5' RACE reads with MiXCR, one entry per CDR3 protein. The sample shows tens of thousands of distinct CDR3 sequences, 6.5% to 7.5% of them seen only once. This sample is part of a study of early T cells in non-severe SARS-CoV-2 infection. The source material was whole blood, sampled at baseline. This sequence was found in an adult who was a healthcare worker with PCR-confirmed SARS-CoV-2 infection or an uninfected control (not recorded which).

The CDR3 reads CASSYLAEGYNEQFF. The CDR3, as DNA: TGTGCCAGCAGTTACCTGGCAGAGGGGTACAATGAGCAGTTCTTC. This chain links TRBV6-2 or TRBV6-3 with TRBJ2-1, with D possibly called TRBD1 or TRBD2 (5 bases each). The ends were cut back, 2 bases at V and 4 bases at J, with 12 bases in the middle. The CDR3 sequence is 15 residues long. Germline assignment: CDR1 MNHEY and CDR2 SVGEGT.